This TCR beta chain was sequenced in a study of T cells in Graves' hyperthyroidism and ophthalmopathy. Researchers amplified the TCR beta CDR3 regions from RNA transcripts. HTBI primers drove first-round RT-PCR of the TCR CDR3. Using its own MiXCR run on the multiplex PCR reads, TCRdb lists one record per CDR3 protein. This table holds roughly 560,000 distinct CDR3 sequences, about 15% found once. This clonotype was seen ten or more times. The V end was cut by 7 bases, the J end by 6 bases, with 21 bases between. The CDR3 covers 16 residues. Germline V CDR1 and CDR2: MDHEN, SYDVKM. Source material: blood. The rearrangement joins TRBV28 to TRBJ2-2; D is undetermined. The sequence was collected from a woman aged 40-49 years with Graves' ophthalmopathy. This CDR3 is CASTLSLGAQPGELFF. The CDR3 nucleotides are TGTGCCAGCACTCTATCTTTAGGTGCGCAACCCGGGGAGCTGTTTTTT.